Presented here are 18 T cell receptor beta chains from one specimen sequenced in a study of neurological immune-mediated disorders (dated by TCRdb to between 2018 and 2021). The library was produced with 5' RACE. The sequencer was an Illumina HiSeq 2500. TCRdb reprocessing: public reads trimmed at Q25 with fastp, clones called with MiXCR, in-frame beta chains kept. All rows with the same CDR3 protein become a single entry with the most common DNA and genes. The table for this sample lists around 48,000 distinct CDR3 sequences; 10% of them were counted only once. The ten largest clones represent around 20% of the sample. Sequenced input: PBMCs. These receptors originate from a woman between 35 and 50 years old with HTLV-1-associated myelopathy (HAM/TSP).

In this sample, this clonotype turned up many times. The rearrangement links TRBV12-3 or TRBV12-4 to TRBJ2-3; D uncertain. V was clipped by 5 bases and J by 6 bases, with 3 bases between them. This CDR3 is 10 amino acids long. The CDR3 bases are TGTGCCAGCAGTCGGGATACGCAGTATTTT. It encodes CASSRDTQYF.

This clonotype was detected many times. The chain carries TRBV3-1 and TRBJ1-6; D unresolved. This CDR3 is built from 14 residues. The germline V gene encodes CDR1 LGHDT and CDR2 YNNKEL (reference sequence). V was trimmed by 4 bases and J by 7 bases, leaving 11 bases between them. CDR3: CASSPDGGNSPLHF. DNA for the CDR3: TGTGCCAGCAGCCCGGACGGTGGAAATTCACCCCTCCACTTT.

In this sample, this clonotype turned up many times. The rearrangement links TRBV5-1 to TRBJ1-4, with TRBD1 matching over 8 bases. Trimming removed 6 bases from V and 4 bases from J; junction bases left unmatched: 5. Germline CDR1 SGHRS, CDR2 YFSETQ. The CDR3 length is 14 residues. CDR3 loop: CASTQDRDNEKLFF. In DNA, the CDR3 is TGCGCCAGCACCCAGGACAGGGATAATGAAAAACTGTTTTTT.

There are many counts of this clonotype. The chain carries TRBV7-2 and TRBJ1-1, with no clear D. The CDR3 sequence is 13 residues long. Germline CDR1 SGHTA, CDR2 FQGNSA. Deletions cut 2 bases from V and 4 bases from J, with 8 bases between. In nucleotides, the CDR3 is TGTGCCAGCAGCTTAATAGGGAGCACTGAAGCTTTCTTT. Amino acids: CASSLIGSTEAFF. Full variable domain (missing parts from reference TRBV7-2 and TRBJ1-1): GAGVSQSPSNKVTEKGKDVELRCDPISGHTALYWYRQSLGQGLEFLIYFQGNSAPDKSGLPSDRFSAERTGGSVSTLTIQRTQQEDSAVYLCASSLIGSTEAFFGQGTRLTVV.

This clonotype was recorded many times. This chain joins TRBV9 and TRBJ2-5; tentatively, D is TRBD2 (5 bases). Trimming took off 4 bases at V and 4 bases at J, with 17 bases between the two ends. The CDR3 runs to 15 residues. Germline V gene lookup returns CDR1 SGDLS and CDR2 YYNGEE. CDR3 loop: CASSRAGLGVETQYF. The CDR3 bases are TGTGCCAGCAGCCGTGCCGGACTTGGAGTAGAGACCCAGTACTTC. The complete variable domain, with remaining parts taken from reference TRBV9 and TRBJ2-5, reads DSGVTQTPKHLITATGQRVTLRCSPRSGDLSVYWYQQSLDQGLQFLIQYYNGEERAKGNILERFSAQQFPDLHSELNLSSLELGDSALYFCASSRAGLGVETQYFGPGTRLLVL.

At least ten counts were recorded for this clonotype. The V call is TRBV6-1, the J call TRBJ2-7, with 8 bases fitting TRBD1. This CDR3 comprises 15 residues. V was clipped by 1 base and J by 1 base; unmatched bases: 3. Germline V gene lookup returns CDR1 MNHNS and CDR2 SASEGT. The CDR3 is CASSEVDRGSYEQYF. DNA of the CDR3: TGTGCCAGCAGTGAAGTAGACAGGGGATCCTACGAGCAGTACTTC.

This clonotype was counted many times. The chain links TRBV29-1 to TRBJ2-2; tentative D call: TRBD1 (6 bases). Germline values: CDR1 SQVTM, CDR2 ANQGSEA. V was clipped by 7 bases and J by 13 bases, with 19 bases between them. The length of the CDR3 is 12 residues. In nucleotides, the CDR3 is TGCAGCGCCCTTATCGGGGACAAAGGGCTGTTTTTT. Translating gives CSALIGDKGLFF.

The CDR3 sequence: CASSTGQGGTQYF. As DNA, the CDR3 is TGTGCCAGCAGCACTGGACAGGGAGGGACCCAGTACTTC. The rearrangement joins TRBV7-6 to TRBJ2-5; 8 bases are shared with TRBD1. The germline V gene has CDR1 SGHVS and CDR2 FNYEAQ. The junction had 6 bases not matched to a gene; V was cut back by 5 bases and J by 7 bases. The CDR3 totals 13 residues.

In this sample, this clonotype turned up many times. The chain links TRBV7-2 to TRBJ2-2; D remains ambiguous. The CDR3 has 16 amino acids. Between the trimmed V and J ends, which lost 3 bases and 6 bases, there was a span of 17 bases. Germline CDR1 and CDR2: SGHTA and FQGNSA. The CDR3, as DNA: TGTGCCAGCAGCTTTAGTTCTACTCAAAGGGCCGGGGAGCTGTTTTTT. Amino acid sequence: CASSFSSTQRAGELFF.

This clonotype has a count of ten or more. This rearrangement joins TRBV6-5 to TRBJ2-1; D gene ambiguous. The V end lost 6 bases, the J end lost 5 bases, and 8 bases lay between the germline ends. The CDR3 length is 12 residues. Germline V gene lookup returns CDR1 MNHEY and CDR2 SVGAGI. The CDR3, as DNA: TGTGCCAGCAGGCATGTAAACAATGAGCAGTTCTTC. Residues: CASRHVNNEQFF.

In its sample, this clonotype was seen many times. The V and J genes are TRBV29-1 and TRBJ2-5, with no clear D. The germline V gene has CDR1 SQVTM and CDR2 ANQGSEA. Deletions cut 3 bases from V and 7 bases from J, with 9 bases between. There are 11 residues in the CDR3. The chain's CDR3 is CSVDLAPTQYF. CDR3 DNA: TGCAGCGTTGACCTCGCGCCGACCCAGTACTTC.

In its sample, this clonotype was seen many times. V gene TRBV11-2 combines with J gene TRBJ2-4; 7 bases align to TRBD1. This CDR3 is built from 17 residues. Unmatched junction bases numbered 12, after V lost 5 bases and J lost 2 bases. Germline assignment: CDR1 SGHAT and CDR2 FQNNGV. The CDR3 DNA is TGTGCCAGCAGCCATGGGCAGACAGGGTCCTCCAAAAACATTCAGTACTTC. It codes for CASSHGQTGSSKNIQYF.

As regards this clonotype: This may be a read error: a much more frequent sequence differs by one nucleotide. This chain uses TRBV7-2 with TRBJ2-7; a weak D match, TRBD2 (5 bases). Germline CDR1 and CDR2: SGHTA and FQGNSA. The CDR3 contains 12 residues. Trimming left V 8 bases short and J 5 bases short, with 13 bases between. In nucleotides, the CDR3 is TGTGCCAGCCGCGACGGACTCCACGAGCAGTACTTC. Its protein product is CASRDGLHEQYF.

Of note for this clonotype: This could be a read error, since a much larger clone is one nucleotide away. This chain uses TRBV5-1 with TRBJ1-1; no definite D call. CDR1 and CDR2 from the germline V gene are SGHRS and YFSETQ. The CDR3 is made up of 15 amino acids. V was shortened by 0 bases and J by 3 bases, with 12 bases between the two germline ends. The CDR3 DNA reads TGCGCCAGCAGCTTGGACCAGTGGGCCGACACTGAAGCTTTCTTT. Protein sequence: CASSLDQWADTEAFF.

Ten or more counts support this clonotype. This chain connects TRBV18 to TRBJ1-4, with TRBD1 as a possible D gene (6 bases). In germline, CDR1 is KGHSH, CDR2 LQKENI. Deletions cut 6 bases from V and 8 bases from J, with 22 bases between. The CDR3 runs 16 residues. Here the CDR3 reads CASSRDVGRGEEKLFF. The CDR3 bases are TGTGCCAGCTCCCGAGACGTCGGCAGGGGAGAGGAAAAACTGTTTTTT.

This clonotype has only one observation. This sequence may be a read error, since a much larger clone differs from it by one base. This rearrangement joins TRBV9 to TRBJ2-7, with D perhaps matching TRBD2 (8 bases). The germline V and J ends were trimmed by 4 bases and 3 bases, with 17 bases remaining between them. This CDR3 region has 15 residues. The germline gives CDR1 SGDLS, CDR2 YYNGEE. In nucleotides, the CDR3 is TGTGCCAGCAGCCTCCCGGGAGGGGGCTTCTACGAGCAGTACTTC. Its translation is CASSLPGGGFYEQYF.

This clonotype was recorded many times. The rearrangement joins TRBV18 to TRBJ2-7; D remains ambiguous. Germline CDR1 and CDR2: KGHSH and LQKENI. This CDR3 comprises 15 residues. V lost 6 bases and J 2 bases, leaving 17 bases between the germline ends. The CDR3 sequence: CASSFRSALPYEQYF. The DNA of the CDR3 is TGTGCCAGCTCTTTCAGGTCGGCCCTACCCTACGAGCAGTACTTC. The full variable domain, completed using reference TRBV18 and TRBJ2-7, is NAGVMQNPRHLVRRRGQEARLRCSPMKGHSHVYWYRQLPEEGLKFMVYLQKENIIDESGMPKERFSAEFPKEGPSILRIQQVVRGDSAAYFCASSFRSALPYEQYFGPGTRLTVT.

This clonotype was observed at least ten times. V gene TRBV5-1 combines with J gene TRBJ2-3; 7 bases match TRBD2. Unmatched junction bases numbered 4, after V lost 4 bases and J lost 2 bases. Germline CDR1 and CDR2: SGHRS and YFSETQ. The CDR3 sequence is 14 residues long. CDR3 nucleotides: TGCGCCAGCAGCCGAGGGACTAACACAGATACGCAGTATTTT. Its translation: CASSRGTNTDTQYF.